The T cell receptor beta chain described here comes from a study of breast tumors, draining lymph nodes, adjacent tissues. About this clonotype itself: Its antigen is still unknown.

One entry per CDR3 protein results from TCRdb running MiXCR on the multiplex PCR reads. The data contain some 22,000 distinct CDR3 sequences, approximately 75% of them singletons. Findings and caveats of the study: Tumor repertoires ranked between lymph nodes and nontumor tissue in diversity, with V and J gene preferences. Compared with basal-like, luminal-like tumors shared significantly more repertoire with nontumor tissue. The lymph node origin of tumor T cells was framed as consistent with a hypothesis, not demonstrated. The data were judged consistent with most tumor T cells coming from lymph node and expanding in tumor.

Germline V gene sequence: CDR1 MNHEY, CDR2 SVGAGI. The CDR3 extends over 14 amino acids. The trim removed 8 bases at V and 3 bases at J, leaving 7 bases unmatched. The material sequenced was tumor-adjacent breast tissue. This TCR derives from a female donor with breast cancer. Some clones in this sample may be carry-over from other donors' samples. The chain links TRBV6-5 to TRBJ2-3, with TRBD2 matching 8 bases. The CDR3 protein is CASRLAGITDTQYF. The CDR3 DNA reads TGTGCCAGCCGGCTAGCGGGTATTACAGATACGCAGTATTTT.